The next 19 T cell receptor beta chains were all read from a single sample in a study of blood T cell repertoires in COVID-19. Libraries were prepared by immunoSEQ multiplex PCR; TCRdb keeps only in-frame clonotypes and omits some of them. The sample holds about 360,000 clones, around nine tenths seen once. The material sequenced was peripheral blood. Source of these receptors: a human donor in a cohort sampled during active COVID-19.

The chain is built from TRBV5-1 and TRBJ2-1, with no clear D. The V gene lost 4 bases and the J gene lost 4 bases, with 3 bases spanning the gap. This CDR3 is built from 11 residues. Germline lookup yields CDR1 SGHRS and CDR2 YFSETQ. The CDR3 region has the DNA TGCGCCAGCAGCCAGTACAATGAGCAGTTCTTC. Protein product: CASSQYNEQFF. The whole variable domain, remainder taken from reference TRBV5-1 and TRBJ2-1, is KAGVTQTPRYLIKTRGQQVTLSCSPISGHRSVSWYQQTPGQGLQFLFEYFSETQRNKGNFPGRFSGRQFSNSRSEMNVSTLELGDSALYLCASSQYNEQFFGPGTRLTVL.

The chain links TRBV19 to TRBJ1-2; D uncertain. Germline-derived CDR1 and CDR2 are LNHDA and SQIVND (reference sequence). This CDR3 has 16 residues. The V gene lost 10 bases and the J gene lost 5 bases, with 26 bases spanning the gap. DNA of the CDR3: TGTGCCACAAGGCGGCGACTTGGAAAAGATTCTTATGGCTACACCTTC. This gives the protein CATRRRLGKDSYGYTF.

This chain uses TRBV7-2 with TRBJ1-5; a possible D gene is TRBD1 (5 bases). The germline V gene encodes CDR1 SGHTA and CDR2 FQGNSA. The CDR3 sequence is 14 residues long. Trimming removed 5 bases from V and 10 bases from J, with 18 bases in between. CDR3 nucleotides: TGTGCCAGCAGCCCGACAGCTTCGGGGGATCCCCAGCATTTT. Its protein is CASSPTASGDPQHF.

This chain connects TRBV2 to TRBJ1-4; 7 bases agree with TRBD1. The CDR3 is made up of 14 amino acids. Germline lookup yields CDR1 SNHLY and CDR2 FYNNEI. J lost 5 bases, V lost 6 bases, and 6 bases had no gene match. The CDR3 sequence: CASSFDRANEKLFF. The CDR3 DNA follows: TGTGCCAGCAGCTTCGACAGGGCCAATGAAAAACTGTTTTTT.

The rearrangement joins TRBV3-1 (or the pseudogene TRBV3-2) to TRBJ2-1, with D possibly matching TRBD2 (5 bases). Trimming pared 3 bases from V and 5 bases from J, leaving 8 bases between. Germline assignment: CDR1 LGHDT and CDR2 YNNKEL (reference sequence). The CDR3 is made up of 13 amino acids. DNA for the CDR3: TGTGCCAGCAGCCATCACGGGAACAATGAGCAGTTCTTC. Translated: CASSHHGNNEQFF.

The chain carries TRBV2 and TRBJ2-1; 11 bases map to TRBD1. The V gene end was trimmed by 6 bases and the J gene end by 5 bases; junction bases not matched to a gene: 9. The length of the CDR3 is 16 residues. CDR1 SNHLY and CDR2 FYNNEI come from the germline V gene. CDR3 in amino acids: CASSGEDRGHDNEQFF. The CDR3 coding sequence is TGTGCCAGCAGCGGGGAGGACAGGGGGCACGACAATGAGCAGTTCTTC. Supplemented by reference TRBV2 and TRBJ2-1, the full variable domain reads EPEVTQTPSHQVTQMGQEVILRCVPISNHLYFYWYRQILGQKVEFLVSFYNNEISEKSEIFDDQFSVERPDGSNFTLKIRSTKLEDSAMYFCASSGEDRGHDNEQFFGPGTRLTVL.

J is TRBJ2-2 and V is TRBV6-2 or TRBV6-3; 14 bases align to TRBD2. The CDR3 totals 17 residues. The germline V gene encodes CDR1 MNHEY and CDR2 SVGEGT. The trim removed 5 bases at V and 6 bases at J, leaving 8 bases unmatched. The CDR3 nucleotides are TGTGCCAGCAGTCCGGGACTAGCGGGAGATGAGGCCGGGGAGCTGTTTTTT. It specifies CASSPGLAGDEAGELFF.

The chain links TRBV2 to TRBJ1-2; D is perhaps TRBD1 (6 bases). Germline V gene lookup returns CDR1 SNHLY and CDR2 FYNNEI. The CDR3 is made up of 14 amino acids. The V end lost 1 base, the J end lost 7 bases, and 13 bases lay between the germline ends. The CDR3 bases are TGTGCCAGCAGTGAAGTAACAGGGCTCGGTGGCTACACCTTC. Protein product: CASSEVTGLGGYTF. Together with reference TRBV2 and TRBJ1-2, the CDR3 gives the full variable domain: EPEVTQTPSHQVTQMGQEVILRCVPISNHLYFYWYRQILGQKVEFLVSFYNNEISEKSEIFDDQFSVERPDGSNFTLKIRSTKLEDSAMYFCASSEVTGLGGYTFGSGTRLTVV.

In DNA form, the CDR3 reads TGCGCCAGCAGCACCACGTGGTCTGAGGAGCAGTACTTC. Its translation is CASSTTWSEEQYF. The V gene is TRBV5-1, the J gene TRBJ2-7; D gene unclear. Germline V gene sequence: CDR1 SGHRS, CDR2 YFSETQ. The CDR3 contains 13 residues. V was clipped by 4 bases and J by 7 bases, with 15 bases between them.

The chain combines TRBV18 with TRBJ2-1, with 11 bases identical to TRBD2. CDR1 KGHSH and CDR2 LQKENI come from the germline V gene. The V segment lost 6 bases and the J segment 2 bases; nucleotides outside the gene matches: 9. This CDR3 has 17 amino acids. CDR3 sequence reads: CASSPKTSGDAYNEQFF. In DNA, the CDR3 is TGTGCCAGCTCCCCAAAGACTAGCGGGGATGCCTACAATGAGCAGTTCTTC.

The genes are TRBV3-1 (or the pseudogene TRBV3-2) and TRBJ2-3, with unresolved D. Looked up from germline, CDR1 is LGHDT and CDR2 is YNNKEL (reference sequence). This CDR3 spans 15 amino acids. The ends were cut back, 1 base at V and 1 base at J, with 9 bases in the middle. DNA of the CDR3: TGTGCCAGCAGCCAAGGCCCGGTAGGCACAGATACGCAGTATTTT. This codes for CASSQGPVGTDTQYF.

V and J are TRBV3-1 (or the pseudogene TRBV3-2) and TRBJ2-3; D may be TRBD1 (5 bases). CDR1 and CDR2 from the germline V gene are LGHDT and YNNKEL (reference sequence). The CDR3 contains 12 residues. The ends were cut back, 4 bases at V and 14 bases at J, with 16 bases in the middle. CDR3 loop: CASSRVNQGRYF. CDR3 nucleotide sequence: TGTGCCAGCAGCCGGGTCAACCAGGGAAGGTATTTT.

This clone occurred once. J is TRBJ2-7 and V is TRBV12-3 or TRBV12-4, with no clear D. Trimming removed 6 bases from V and 4 bases from J, with 10 bases in between. This CDR3 has 12 amino acids. The CDR3 here is CASSRDLYEQYF. The CDR3 DNA follows: TGTGCCAGCAGCCGCGACTTGTACGAGCAGTACTTC.

This clone has only a few counts. The V and J genes are TRBV28 and TRBJ1-3; no clear D gene. From germline, CDR1 is MDHEN and CDR2 SYDVKM. V gave up 4 bases and J gave up 5 bases, with 9 bases separating them. The CDR3 covers 13 residues. The DNA for the CDR3 is TGTGCCAGCAGTTCTACGTCCCGAAACACCATATATTTT. Its translation is CASSSTSRNTIYF.

The chain employs TRBV9 and TRBJ2-7, with 7 bases lining up with TRBD1. CDR1 is SGDLS and CDR2 is YYNGEE in the germline V gene. Trimming removed 4 bases from V and 4 bases from J; junction bases left unmatched: 17. The CDR3 runs 17 residues. The CDR3 DNA sequence: TGTGCCAGCAGCCCGCACTCTTCCGGGACAGCCTTTTACGAGCAGTACTTC. It translates to CASSPHSSGTAFYEQYF. Combining the CDR3 with reference TRBV9 and TRBJ2-7 gives the whole variable domain DSGVTQTPKHLITATGQRVTLRCSPRSGDLSVYWYQQSLDQGLQFLIQYYNGEERAKGNILERFSAQQFPDLHSELNLSSLELGDSALYFCASSPHSSGTAFYEQYFGPGTRLTVT.

The chain combines TRBV7-9 with TRBJ1-5; 8 bases line up with TRBD1. V lost 1 base, J lost 3 bases, and 5 bases stayed unmatched. Germline values: CDR1 SEHNR, CDR2 FQNEAQ (reference sequence). This CDR3 contains 16 residues. The CDR3 here is CASSLGTGLINQPQHF. The DNA for the CDR3 is TGTGCCAGCAGCTTAGGGACAGGGCTTATCAATCAGCCCCAGCATTTT.

This chain joins TRBV10-3 and TRBJ1-2; 8 bases are shared with TRBD1. With 10 bases clipped from V and 1 base from J, the junction kept 8 bases outside the gene matches. Germline V gives CDR1 ENHRY, CDR2 SYGVKD. This CDR3 has 14 amino acids. Here the CDR3 DNA reads TGTGCCACCAGACCGGACAGGGTTAACTATGGCTACACCTTC. Translation: CATRPDRVNYGYTF.

The V call is TRBV14, the J call TRBJ2-3; 9 bases agree with TRBD2. Trimming removed 0 bases from V and 1 base from J; junction bases left unmatched: 23. CDR3 size: 23 residues. Germline CDR1 is SGHDN and CDR2 is FVKESK. CDR3 coding DNA: TGTGCCAGCAGCCAAGATGGACGTTTTTCCAGGCGGGGGGGCCGCTTGGGCACAGATACGCAGTATTTT. Translated, it gives CASSQDGRFSRRGGRLGTDTQYF.

This chain links TRBV6-5 with TRBJ2-7; 9 nucleotides align to TRBD1. V was clipped by 6 bases and J by 6 bases; unmatched bases: 9. Germline loops: CDR1 MNHEY, CDR2 SVGAGI. CDR3 length: 14 residues. DNA of the CDR3: TGTGCCAGCAGCCCCGACAGGGGGTTCCTCGAGCAGTACTTC. Its protein is CASSPDRGFLEQYF.